A single sample gave rise to the 22 T cell receptor beta chains below, sequenced in a study of shared clonotypes between healthy human individuals. Some clones are missing from TCRdb's copy, which holds only in-frame ones; the method was immunoSEQ multiplex PCR. The sample yields about 2.2 million clones, 80% to 95% seen once. Naive-designated CD8 cells lacked CD45RO, were positively enriched for CCR7, and omitted terminally differentiated effector memory CD45RA+ cells. The sequencing input was naive CD8+ T cells from PBMCs. The source is a man aged 18-30 years in good health. Some clones in this sample may be carry-over from other donors' samples.

The V and J genes are TRBV9 and TRBJ2-3; 7 bases fit TRBD2. Germline-derived CDR1 and CDR2 are SGDLS and YYNGEE. The CDR3 has 16 residues. V gave up 3 bases and J gave up 1 base; unmatched junction bases: 8. DNA of the CDR3: TGTGCCAGCAGCGCCATGGGGGGGAGCGGCACAGATACGCAGTATTTT. It specifies CASSAMGGSGTDTQYF.

This rearrangement joins TRBV10-3 to TRBJ1-2; a weak D match, TRBD1 (6 bases). V shed 3 bases and J shed 7 bases, with 9 bases lying between them. The CDR3 is 12 residues long. Germline values: CDR1 ENHRY, CDR2 SYGVKD. The CDR3 DNA reads TGTGCCATCAGTGAACAGGGAGGTGGCTACACCTTC. Encoded protein: CAISEQGGGYTF.

The CDR3 DNA sequence: TGTGCCACCGGGCCGGCGGAGACCCAGTACTTC. Its protein is CATGPAETQYF. The chain employs TRBV10-3 and TRBJ2-5; D is uncertain. Germline-derived CDR1 and CDR2 are ENHRY and SYGVKD. This CDR3 is 11 amino acids long. Trimming took 10 bases from V and 5 from J, leaving 11 bases between them.

The chain uses TRBV7-9 and TRBJ2-7; no reliable D call. Per the germline V gene, CDR1 is SEHNR and CDR2 is FQNEAQ (reference sequence). The CDR3 covers 15 residues. V was pared by 3 bases and J by 2 bases, with 14 bases between. In nucleotides, the CDR3 is TGTGCCAGCAGCTTGAACGAATTGTGGGCCTACGAGCAGTACTTC. Its translation is CASSLNELWAYEQYF. Looking up the rest from reference TRBV7-9 and TRBJ2-7 gives the full variable domain: DTGVSQNPRHKITKRGQNVTFRCDPISEHNRLYWYRQTLGQGPEFLTYFQNEAQLEKSRLLSDRFSAERPKGSFSTLEIQRTEQGDSAMYLCASSLNELWAYEQYFGPGTRLTVT.

This chain uses TRBV7-6 with TRBJ2-2, with D uncertain. V was cut by 4 bases and J by 4 bases, with 7 bases left in between. Germline loops: CDR1 SGHVS, CDR2 FNYEAQ. The CDR3 contains 13 residues. The CDR3 DNA follows: TGTGCCAGCAGCTCACTCCTCACCGGGGAGCTGTTTTTT. Amino acids: CASSSLLTGELFF. Complete variable domain (other parts from reference TRBV7-6 and TRBJ2-2): GAGVSQSPRYKVTKRGQDVALRCDPISGHVSLYWYRQALGQGPEFLTYFNYEAQQDKSGLPNDRFSAERPEGSISTLTIQRTEQRDSAMYRCASSSLLTGELFFGEGSRLTVL.

A note on this clone: Other DNA sequences within the sample encode an identical CDR3. This sequence joins TRBV9 and TRBJ2-1; D possibly corresponds to TRBD2 (5 bases). The germline gives CDR1 SGDLS, CDR2 YYNGEE. Between the trimmed V and J ends, which lost 0 bases and 9 bases, there was a span of 7 bases. This CDR3 has 12 residues. The CDR3 spells CASSVGGPEQFF. In DNA form, the CDR3 reads TGTGCCAGCAGCGTAGGCGGGCCTGAGCAGTTCTTC.

This chain links TRBV4-1 with TRBJ1-6; 12 bases fit TRBD1. Germline CDR1 MGHRA, CDR2 YSYEKL. The CDR3 has 16 amino acids. Trimming removed 3 bases from V and 9 bases from J; junction bases left unmatched: 6. CDR3: CASSHFTGQGASPLHF. The DNA of the CDR3 is TGCGCCAGCAGCCACTTTACGGGACAGGGGGCTTCACCCCTCCACTTT.

This clone appeared a single time. The J gene is TRBJ2-7, the V gene TRBV28; D is unclear. CDR3 size: 12 residues. Trimming pared 7 bases from V and 4 bases from J, leaving 11 bases between. CDR1 is MDHEN, CDR2 SYDVKM, per germline. The CDR3 sequence: CASTSQHYEQYF. For the CDR3, the DNA is TGTGCCAGCACCAGTCAACATTACGAGCAGTACTTC.

CDR3 sequence (DNA): TGTGCCAGCCGAAGGACTAGCGACACAGATACGCAGTATTTT. Translating it yields CASRRTSDTDTQYF. The chain uses TRBV28 and TRBJ2-3; TRBD2 agrees at 9 bases. This CDR3 is 14 amino acids long. From germline, CDR1 is MDHEN and CDR2 SYDVKM. With V trimmed by 8 bases and J by 2 bases, 5 bases remained unmatched.

The V gene is TRBV7-8, the J gene TRBJ2-2, with 10 bases aligning to TRBD2. V shed 5 bases and J 2 bases; nucleotides not matched to a gene: 5. The CDR3 contains 16 residues. Per the germline V gene, CDR1 is SGHVS and CDR2 is FQNEAQ. The CDR3 region is CASSKTSGLNTGELFF. The CDR3 coding sequence is TGTGCCAGCAGCAAGACTAGCGGGCTAAACACCGGGGAGCTGTTTTTT.

The gene calls are TRBV6-1 and TRBJ1-5; no firm D call. Per the germline V gene, CDR1 is MNHNS and CDR2 is SASEGT. This CDR3 contains 16 residues. V was shortened by 0 bases and J by 4 bases, with 13 bases between the two germline ends. The CDR3 bases are TGTGCCAGCAGTGAAGCGCGCGGCGCACAGAATCAGCCCCAGCATTTT. Protein sequence: CASSEARGAQNQPQHF.

The V gene is TRBV2, the J gene TRBJ2-7; D gene ambiguous. The CDR3 consists of 13 residues. In germline, CDR1 is SNHLY, CDR2 FYNNEI. V was pared by 8 bases and J by 0 bases, with 11 bases between. CDR3 sequence: CASGPTVSYEQYF. The CDR3 DNA follows: TGTGCCAGCGGCCCGACGGTCTCCTACGAGCAGTACTTC.

The chain is built from TRBV6-1 and TRBJ2-5, with TRBD2 matching 9 bases. The CDR3 sequence is 16 residues long. Germline lookup yields CDR1 MNHNS and CDR2 SASEGT. V trimming: 0 bases; J trimming: 6 bases; junction bases outside the gene matches: 8. CDR3 bases: TGTGCCAGCAGTGAAGCGAAGACTAGCGGTTACAAGACCCAGTACTTC. Protein product: CASSEAKTSGYKTQYF.

The CDR3 DNA sequence: TGCAGCGTTGAAGATCTCGAGCGGGACAGTTCCTACAATGAGCAGTTCTTC. Translation gives CSVEDLERDSSYNEQFF. The chain recombines TRBV29-1 with TRBJ2-1; possibly TRBD1 or TRBD2 for D (7 bases each). Germline V gene lookup returns CDR1 SQVTM and CDR2 ANQGSEA. Trimming shortened V by 0 bases and J by 1 base, and 16 bases separated the two germline ends. This CDR3 comprises 17 residues.

The J gene is TRBJ2-2, the V gene TRBV4-1; 13 bases agree with TRBD2. The J segment lost 8 bases and the V segment lost 1 base, leaving 1 base of the junction unmatched. This CDR3 has 15 residues. The germline CDR1 and CDR2 sequences are MGHRA and YSYEKL. CDR3 residues: CASSQGTSGRGELFF. The CDR3 DNA reads as TGCGCCAGCAGCCAAGGGACTAGCGGGAGAGGGGAGCTGTTTTTT.

This sequence joins TRBV11-3 and TRBJ2-7; D gene unclear. The CDR3 loop spans 14 amino acids. V was pared by 5 bases and J by 2 bases, with 13 bases between. CDR1 SGHNT and CDR2 YENEEA come from the germline V gene. CDR3 sequence reads: CASSLPGGTYEQYF. In DNA, the CDR3 is TGTGCCAGCAGCCTCCCCGGCGGTACCTACGAGCAGTACTTC.

This chain joins TRBV27 and TRBJ2-5, with D possibly TRBD1 on 5 matching bases. With 6 bases removed from V and 1 base from J, the gap between germline ends came to 21 bases. The CDR3 is made up of 17 amino acids. The germline V gene encodes CDR1 MNHEY and CDR2 SMNVEV (reference sequence). CDR3 in DNA: TGTGCCAGCAGCCTACTGACTCCAACAGGAAGCCAAGAGACCCAGTACTTC. As protein: CASSLLTPTGSQETQYF.

The chain is built from TRBV10-3 and TRBJ1-1; 8 bases match TRBD1. V dropped 10 bases and J dropped 2; count of bases not matched to a gene: 12. The CDR3 consists of 15 residues. Germline V lookup: CDR1 ENHRY, CDR2 SYGVKD. The CDR3 spells CATTPQGEGNTEAFF. The CDR3 bases are TGTGCCACTACCCCACAGGGGGAGGGTAACACTGAAGCTTTCTTT.

J is TRBJ1-3 and V is TRBV9; D may be TRBD1 (5 bases). Between the trimmed V and J ends, which lost 4 bases and 0 bases, there was a span of 20 bases. Germline V gene sequence: CDR1 SGDLS, CDR2 YYNGEE. The CDR3 consists of 18 residues. CDR3 nucleotide sequence: TGTGCCAGCAGCCCCAGCCATTGGGACGGGGCCTCTGGAAACACCATATATTTT. Translation: CASSPSHWDGASGNTIYF.

The chain couples TRBV10-3 to TRBJ1-5; D not certain. The CDR3 is made up of 13 amino acids. Trimming shortened V by 0 bases and J by 5 bases, and 5 bases separated the two germline ends. Germline-derived CDR1 and CDR2 are ENHRY and SYGVKD. The CDR3 loop is CAISESGDQPQHF. CDR3 sequence (DNA): TGTGCCATCAGTGAGTCCGGAGATCAGCCCCAGCATTTT.

The chain joins TRBV7-9 to TRBJ2-4; D unclear. Per the germline V gene, CDR1 is SEHNR and CDR2 is FQNEAQ (reference sequence). Trimming stripped 5 bases from V and 4 bases from J, with 12 bases between. The CDR3 has 14 residues. The CDR3 DNA sequence: TGTGCCAGCAGCCCCCCGGACGGGAAAAACATTCAGTACTTC. As protein: CASSPPDGKNIQYF.

The rearrangement joins TRBV5-1 to TRBJ2-7; TRBD2 matches at 7 bases. The V gene's germline CDR1 is SGHRS and CDR2 YFSETQ. The junction had 3 bases not matched to a gene; V was cut back by 0 bases and J by 3 bases. The CDR3 has 14 amino acids. The CDR3 bases are TGCGCCAGCAGCTTGGCCGGGACTAACTACGAGCAGTACTTC. It specifies CASSLAGTNYEQYF.